This T cell receptor beta chain stems from a study of blood T cell repertoires in COVID-19. Study-wide background: Some COVID-19 samples were acute and others convalescent; all came from the United States, Italy and Spain.

Enrolled through a virtual design, the participants were between roughly 18 and 95 years of age and came from about two dozen US areas. Here immunoSEQ multiplex PCR was the method, and the copy in TCRdb shows in-frame clones only, minus some. The sample holds 300,000 to 500,000 clones, roughly 88% seen once. Details on this clone: A clone one base away is much larger, so this may be a read error. This sample includes further DNA sequences coding for the same CDR3.

J was trimmed by 4 bases and V by 0 bases; bases with no gene match: 4. CDR1 SGDLS and CDR2 YYNGEE come from the germline V gene. The CDR3 is 15 residues long. The source of this sequence is a woman aged 35 to 49 with acute COVID-19. The chain has TRBV9 and TRBJ2-7, with 10 bases fitting TRBD2. Sequencing was done on a sample of PBMCs or T cells enriched from blood (not recorded which). CDR3 sequence reads: CASSVGPSGGYEQYF. The CDR3 DNA follows: TGTGCCAGCAGCGTAGGTCCTAGCGGGGGTTACGAGCAGTACTTC.